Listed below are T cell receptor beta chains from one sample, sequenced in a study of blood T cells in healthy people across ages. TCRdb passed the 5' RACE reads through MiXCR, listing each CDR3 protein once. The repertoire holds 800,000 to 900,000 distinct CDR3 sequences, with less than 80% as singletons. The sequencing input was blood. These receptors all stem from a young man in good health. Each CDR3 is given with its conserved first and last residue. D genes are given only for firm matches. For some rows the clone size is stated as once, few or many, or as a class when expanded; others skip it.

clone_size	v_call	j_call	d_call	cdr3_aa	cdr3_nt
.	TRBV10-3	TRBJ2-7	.	CAIRDSPVYEQYF	TGTGCCATCAGGGACAGTCCAGTCTACGAGCAGTACTTC
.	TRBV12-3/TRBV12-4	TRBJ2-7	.	CASSLGRTSSYEQYF	TGTGCCAGCAGTTTAGGTCGGACCTCCTCCTACGAGCAGTACTTC
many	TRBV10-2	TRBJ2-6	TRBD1	CASSAGGGSGANVLTF	TGCGCCAGCAGTGCAGGGGGCGGCTCTGGGGCCAACGTCCTGACTTTC
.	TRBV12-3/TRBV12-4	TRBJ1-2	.	CASIVGRTNYGYTF	TGTGCCAGCATCGTTGGACGGACTAACTATGGCTACACCTTC
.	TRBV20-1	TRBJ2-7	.	CSASGVPYEQYF	TGCAGTGCTAGCGGGGTTCCCTACGAGCAGTACTTC
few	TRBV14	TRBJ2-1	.	CASSQELAHEQFF	TGTGCCAGCAGCCAAGAACTAGCACACGAGCAGTTCTTC
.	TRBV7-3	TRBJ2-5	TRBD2	CASSLSGLAGARTQYF	TGTGCCAGCAGCTTAAGCGGGCTAGCGGGGGCCAGGACCCAGTACTTC
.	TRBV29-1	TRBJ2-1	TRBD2	CSVDGSGRRDEQFF	TGCAGCGTTGACGGTAGCGGGAGAAGGGATGAGCAGTTCTTC
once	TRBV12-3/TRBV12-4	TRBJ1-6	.	CASSQRYNSPLHF	TGTGCCAGCAGTCAGAGGTATAATTCACCCCTCCACTTT
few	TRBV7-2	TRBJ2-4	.	CASSLATGLAKNIQYF	TGTGCCAGCAGCTTAGCGACGGGACTAGCCAAAAACATTCAGTACTTC
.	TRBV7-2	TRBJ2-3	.	CASSLVGRTGRDTQYF	TGTGCCAGCAGCTTAGTGGGCAGGACTGGGAGAGATACGCAGTATTTT
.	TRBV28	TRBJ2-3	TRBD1	CASSWDREWTDTQYF	TGTGCCAGCAGTTGGGACAGGGAGTGGACAGATACGCAGTATTTT
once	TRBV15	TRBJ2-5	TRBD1	CATSRELRGRIQETQYF	TGTGCCACCAGCAGAGAGCTCAGGGGGCGCATACAAGAGACCCAGTACTTC
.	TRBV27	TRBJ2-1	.	CASSLHPAVEQFF	TGTGCCAGCAGTTTACACCCTGCAGTTGAGCAGTTCTTC
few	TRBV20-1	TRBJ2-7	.	CSAREHYEQYF	TGCAGTGCTAGAGAGCACTACGAGCAGTACTTC
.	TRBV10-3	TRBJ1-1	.	CAISESGTNTEAFF	TGTGCCATCAGTGAGTCGGGGACAAACACTGAAGCTTTCTTT
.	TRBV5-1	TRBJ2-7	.	CASSSGAPYEQYF	TGCGCCAGCAGCAGCGGCGCCCCCTACGAGCAGTACTTC
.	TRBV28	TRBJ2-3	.	CASRTSIGVDTQYF	TGTGCCAGCAGGACTTCAATAGGGGTAGATACGCAGTATTTT
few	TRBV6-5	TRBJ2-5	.	CASSTLREQYF	TGTGCCAGCAGTACTCTAAGGGAGCAGTACTTC
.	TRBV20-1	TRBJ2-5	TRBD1	CSARVGGRQETQYF	TGCAGTGCTAGAGTAGGGGGCAGGCAAGAGACCCAGTACTTC
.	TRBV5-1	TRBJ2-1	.	CASSFIEGAEQFF	TGCGCCAGCAGCTTTATTGAAGGCGCTGAGCAGTTCTTC
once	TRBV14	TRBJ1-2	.	CASSQLIPLHRTAEEYGYTF	TGTGCCAGCAGCCAACTAATCCCCCTCCATCGGACAGCAGAAGAATATGGCTACACCTTC
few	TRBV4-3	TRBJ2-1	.	CASSQGRGRGVDEQFF	TGCGCCAGCAGCCAAGGTCGGGGCAGGGGGGTGGATGAGCAGTTCTTC
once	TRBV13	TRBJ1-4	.	CASSLGRSGGEKLFF	TGTGCCAGCAGCTTAGGTCGCAGCGGTGGTGAAAAACTGTTTTTT
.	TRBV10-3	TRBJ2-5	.	CAISEYKGTQYF	TGTGCCATCAGTGAGTACAAAGGGACCCAGTACTTC
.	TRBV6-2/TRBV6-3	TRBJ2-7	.	CASRSRGRYSYEQYF	TGTGCCAGCAGATCCCGGGGGCGATACTCCTACGAGCAGTACTTC
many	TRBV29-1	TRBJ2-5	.	CSVEGASRETQYF	TGCAGCGTTGAGGGTGCTAGCAGGGAGACCCAGTACTTC
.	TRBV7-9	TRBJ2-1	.	CAKGAGPPSNEQFF	TGTGCCAAGGGGGCGGGACCTCCGAGCAATGAGCAGTTCTTC
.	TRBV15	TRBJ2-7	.	CATSMGPLSYEQYF	TGTGCCACCAGCATGGGTCCGCTCTCCTACGAGCAGTACTTC